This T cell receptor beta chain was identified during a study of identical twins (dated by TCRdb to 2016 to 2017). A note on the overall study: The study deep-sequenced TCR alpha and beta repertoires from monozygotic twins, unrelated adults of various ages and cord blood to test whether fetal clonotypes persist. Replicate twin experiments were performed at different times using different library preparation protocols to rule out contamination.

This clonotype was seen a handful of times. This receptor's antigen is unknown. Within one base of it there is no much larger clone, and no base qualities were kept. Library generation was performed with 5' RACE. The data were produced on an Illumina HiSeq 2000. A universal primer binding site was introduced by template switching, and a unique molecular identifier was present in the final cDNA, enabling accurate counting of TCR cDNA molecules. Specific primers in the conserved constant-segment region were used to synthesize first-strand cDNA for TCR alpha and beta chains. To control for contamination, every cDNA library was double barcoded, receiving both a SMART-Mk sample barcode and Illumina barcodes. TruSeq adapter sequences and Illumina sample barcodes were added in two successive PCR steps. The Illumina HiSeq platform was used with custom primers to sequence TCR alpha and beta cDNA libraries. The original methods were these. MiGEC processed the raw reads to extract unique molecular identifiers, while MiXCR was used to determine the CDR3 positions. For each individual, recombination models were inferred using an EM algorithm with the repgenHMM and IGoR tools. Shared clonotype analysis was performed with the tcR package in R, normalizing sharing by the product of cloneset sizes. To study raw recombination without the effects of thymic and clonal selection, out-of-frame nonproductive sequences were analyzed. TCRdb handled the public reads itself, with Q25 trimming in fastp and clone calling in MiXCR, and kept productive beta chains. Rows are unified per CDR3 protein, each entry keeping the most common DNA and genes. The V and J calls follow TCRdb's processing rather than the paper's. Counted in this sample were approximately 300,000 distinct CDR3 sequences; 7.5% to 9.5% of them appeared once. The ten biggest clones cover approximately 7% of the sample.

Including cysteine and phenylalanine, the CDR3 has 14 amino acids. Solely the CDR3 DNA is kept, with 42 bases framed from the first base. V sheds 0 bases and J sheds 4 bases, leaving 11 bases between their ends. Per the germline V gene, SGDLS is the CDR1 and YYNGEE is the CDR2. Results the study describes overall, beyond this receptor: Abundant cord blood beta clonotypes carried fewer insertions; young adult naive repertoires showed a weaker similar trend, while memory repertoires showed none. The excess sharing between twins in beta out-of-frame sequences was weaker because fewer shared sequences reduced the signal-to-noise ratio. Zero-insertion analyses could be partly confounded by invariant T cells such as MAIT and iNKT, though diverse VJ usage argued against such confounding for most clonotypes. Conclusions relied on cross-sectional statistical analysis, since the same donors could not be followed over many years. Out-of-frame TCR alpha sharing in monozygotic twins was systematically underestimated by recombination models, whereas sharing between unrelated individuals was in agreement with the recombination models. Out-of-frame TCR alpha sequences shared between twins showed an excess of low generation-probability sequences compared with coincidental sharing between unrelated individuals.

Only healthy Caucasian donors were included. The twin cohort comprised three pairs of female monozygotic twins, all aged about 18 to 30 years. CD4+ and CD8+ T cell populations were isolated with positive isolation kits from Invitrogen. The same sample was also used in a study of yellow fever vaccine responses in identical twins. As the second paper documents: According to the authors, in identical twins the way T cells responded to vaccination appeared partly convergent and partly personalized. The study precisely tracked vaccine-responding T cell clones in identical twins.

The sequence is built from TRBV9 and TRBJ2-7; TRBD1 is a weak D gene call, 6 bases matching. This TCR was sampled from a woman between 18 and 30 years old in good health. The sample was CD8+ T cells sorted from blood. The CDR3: CASSVAGDRYEQYF. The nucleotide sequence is TGTGCCAGCAGCGTAGCCGGAGACAGGTACGAGCAGTACTTC.